A selection of T cell receptor beta chains follows, all from one sample in a study of blood T cell repertoires in COVID-19. Here immunoSEQ multiplex PCR was the method, and the copy in TCRdb shows in-frame clones only, minus some. Of approximately 150,000 clones in the sample, more than 75% were seen once. The sequenced sample was peripheral blood. Receptors originate from a human donor with acute or convalescent COVID-19. The donor label of this sample is uncertain. Each CDR3 is given with its conserved first and last residue.

V gene: TRBV15
J gene: TRBJ2-1
CDR3 protein: CATSRFLQADNEQFF

V gene: TRBV7-2
J gene: TRBJ2-3
CDR3 protein: CASSSVLDTQYF

V gene: TRBV5-4
J gene: TRBJ1-2
CDR3 protein: CASSRTQYGYTF

V gene: TRBV10-3
J gene: TRBJ1-2
CDR3 protein: CAITPNRGPNLGYTF

V gene: TRBV18
J gene: TRBJ1-1
CDR3 protein: CASSPYNQEGTEAFF

V gene: TRBV30
J gene: TRBJ1-1
CDR3 protein: CAWSSTAWTEAFF

V gene: TRBV28
J gene: TRBJ1-5
CDR3 protein: CASSLSGTAYQPQHF

V gene: TRBV19
J gene: TRBJ2-7
CDR3 protein: CASSSGTGAYEQYF

V gene: TRBV6-6
J gene: TRBJ2-1
CDR3 protein: CASKASGWNEQFF

V gene: TRBV28
J gene: TRBJ1-3
CDR3 protein: CASSLRPGHTEISGNTIYF

V gene: TRBV27
J gene: TRBJ2-7
CDR3 protein: CASSFRGPTYEQYF

V gene: TRBV19
J gene: TRBJ1-1
CDR3 protein: CASSITGEENTEAFF

V gene: TRBV24-1
J gene: TRBJ2-1
CDR3 protein: CATSESGQGNDEQFF

V gene: TRBV10-3
J gene: TRBJ2-1
CDR3 protein: CAISTFGGEGNEQFF

V gene: TRBV5-4
J gene: TRBJ1-2
CDR3 protein: CASSSGQGYGYTF

V gene: TRBV6-2/TRBV6-3
J gene: TRBJ2-7
CDR3 protein: CASSYMDLRRGGEQYF

V gene: TRBV9
J gene: TRBJ2-2
CDR3 protein: CASSGGLARNTGELFF

V gene: TRBV6-1
J gene: TRBJ1-1
CDR3 protein: CASSEASRGRVAFF

V gene: TRBV27
J gene: TRBJ1-2
CDR3 protein: CASSLSRQGGYGYTF

V gene: TRBV5-4
J gene: TRBJ1-3
CDR3 protein: CASSLGGQSGNTIYF

V gene: TRBV24-1
J gene: TRBJ2-5
CDR3 protein: CATSDPGQPVQETQYF

V gene: TRBV30
J gene: TRBJ1-3
CDR3 protein: CAWAKKQGDSGNTIYF

V gene: TRBV18
J gene: TRBJ2-1
CDR3 protein: CASSPTTSGSNEQFF

V gene: TRBV28
J gene: TRBJ1-1
CDR3 protein: CATVLLAEAFF

V gene: TRBV5-4
J gene: TRBJ2-2
CDR3 protein: CASSSQDSDTGELFF

V gene: TRBV7-2
J gene: TRBJ1-1
CDR3 protein: CASSPGFTGDTEAFF

V gene: TRBV6-5
J gene: TRBJ1-1
CDR3 protein: CASSYSLGGVEAFF

V gene: TRBV12-3/TRBV12-4
J gene: TRBJ2-2
CDR3 protein: CASKRVPGELFF

V gene: TRBV7-2
J gene: TRBJ2-2
CDR3 protein: CASSLGAGGHTGELFF

V gene: TRBV19
J gene: TRBJ1-5
CDR3 protein: CASSIGTANQPQHF

V gene: TRBV12-3/TRBV12-4
J gene: TRBJ2-1
CDR3 protein: CASSLDGVLKQFF

V gene: TRBV27
J gene: TRBJ1-1
CDR3 protein: CASSPRPRQGNTMNTEAFF

V gene: TRBV7-8
J gene: TRBJ1-5
CDR3 protein: CASSLQGDQPQHF

V gene: TRBV9
J gene: TRBJ1-5
CDR3 protein: CASSPEGTGIQPQHF

V gene: TRBV6-4
J gene: TRBJ1-6
CDR3 protein: CASSDQGNSPLHF

V gene: TRBV4-1
J gene: TRBJ1-2
CDR3 protein: CASSQADRVGYGYTF

V gene: TRBV5-1
J gene: TRBJ1-6
CDR3 protein: CASSLAGVSYNSPLHF

V gene: TRBV5-1
J gene: TRBJ2-1
CDR3 protein: CASSPSGGTYNEQFF

V gene: TRBV19
J gene: TRBJ2-4
CDR3 protein: CASSIRDRAWNIQYF

V gene: TRBV9
J gene: TRBJ2-7
CDR3 protein: CASSRGQYEQYF

V gene: TRBV6-5
J gene: TRBJ1-1
CDR3 protein: CASSLQAGDTEAFF

V gene: TRBV7-8
J gene: TRBJ1-5
CDR3 protein: CASSLAGGYSNQPQHF

V gene: TRBV12-3/TRBV12-4
J gene: TRBJ2-3
CDR3 protein: CASRLRASQYF

V gene: TRBV6-2/TRBV6-3
J gene: TRBJ1-5
CDR3 protein: CASSYSLIQDGRDSNQPQHF

V gene: TRBV7-2
J gene: TRBJ2-3
CDR3 protein: CASSLEVYGIGADTQYF

V gene: TRBV6-5
J gene: TRBJ2-3
CDR3 protein: CASIRGSPTDTQYF

V gene: TRBV11-3
J gene: TRBJ2-2
CDR3 protein: CASGQGQPTGELFF

V gene: TRBV18
J gene: TRBJ1-1
CDR3 protein: CASSPPGTGPMNTEAFF

V gene: TRBV5-8
J gene: TRBJ1-1
CDR3 protein: CASSGGEMNTEAFF

V gene: TRBV19
J gene: TRBJ2-2
CDR3 protein: CASSIGLAGAGELFF

V gene: TRBV7-6
J gene: TRBJ1-3
CDR3 protein: CASSLGTASGNTIYF

V gene: TRBV5-8
J gene: TRBJ2-1
CDR3 protein: CASSFRLANEQFF

V gene: TRBV19
J gene: TRBJ2-5
CDR3 protein: CASNGGRANQETQYF

V gene: TRBV19
J gene: TRBJ1-4
CDR3 protein: CASRELTNEKLFF

V gene: TRBV6-5
J gene: TRBJ2-5
CDR3 protein: CASSYTAGTTRETQYF

V gene: TRBV7-2
J gene: TRBJ2-7
CDR3 protein: CASSLGSGWSSYEQYF

V gene: TRBV19
J gene: TRBJ1-1
CDR3 protein: CASSGGWQGGTEAFF

V gene: TRBV24-1
J gene: TRBJ2-2
CDR3 protein: CATSDLRTGLDTGELFF